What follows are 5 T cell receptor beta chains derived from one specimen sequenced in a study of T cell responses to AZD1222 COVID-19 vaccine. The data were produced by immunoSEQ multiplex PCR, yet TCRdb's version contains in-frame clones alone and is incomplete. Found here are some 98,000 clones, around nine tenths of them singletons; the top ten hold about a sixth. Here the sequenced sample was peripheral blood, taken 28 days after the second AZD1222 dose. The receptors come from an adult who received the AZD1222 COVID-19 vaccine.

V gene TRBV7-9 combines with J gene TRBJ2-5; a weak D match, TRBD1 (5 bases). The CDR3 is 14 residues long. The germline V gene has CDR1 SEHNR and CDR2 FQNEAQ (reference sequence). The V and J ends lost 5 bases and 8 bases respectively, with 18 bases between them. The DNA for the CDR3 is TGTGCCAGCAGCGAGCTACCGGACACACTCACCCAGTACTTC. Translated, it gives CASSELPDTLTQYF. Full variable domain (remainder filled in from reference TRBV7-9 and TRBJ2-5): DTGVSQNPRHKITKRGQNVTFRCDPISEHNRLYWYRQTLGQGPEFLTYFQNEAQLEKSRLLSDRFSAERPKGSFSTLEIQRTEQGDSAMYLCASSELPDTLTQYFGPGTRLLVL.

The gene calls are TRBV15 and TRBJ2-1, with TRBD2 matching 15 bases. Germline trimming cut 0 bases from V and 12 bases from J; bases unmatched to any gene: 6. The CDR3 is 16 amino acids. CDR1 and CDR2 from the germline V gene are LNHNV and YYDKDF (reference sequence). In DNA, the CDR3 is TGTGCCACCAGCAGAGAAGGCGGACTAGCGGGAGGGGGGCAGTTCTTC. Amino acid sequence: CATSREGGLAGGGQFF.

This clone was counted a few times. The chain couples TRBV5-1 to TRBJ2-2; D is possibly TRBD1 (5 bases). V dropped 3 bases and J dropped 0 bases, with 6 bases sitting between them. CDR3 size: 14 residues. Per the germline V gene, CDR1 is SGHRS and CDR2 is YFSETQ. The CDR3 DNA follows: TGCGCCAGCAGCTCGACAGCGAACACCGGGGAGCTGTTTTTT. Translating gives CASSSTANTGELFF.

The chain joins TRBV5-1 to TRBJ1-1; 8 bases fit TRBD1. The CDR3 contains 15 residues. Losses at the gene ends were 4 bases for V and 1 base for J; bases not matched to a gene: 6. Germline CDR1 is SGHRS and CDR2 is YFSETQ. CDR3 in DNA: TGCGCCAGCAGCATTCTCGACAGGGGGAACACTGAAGCTTTCTTT. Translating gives CASSILDRGNTEAFF.

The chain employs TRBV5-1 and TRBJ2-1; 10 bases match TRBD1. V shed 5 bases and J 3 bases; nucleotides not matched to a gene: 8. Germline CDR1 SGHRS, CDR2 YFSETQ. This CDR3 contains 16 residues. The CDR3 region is CASRLSTGGYYNEQFF. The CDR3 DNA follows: TGCGCCAGCAGGCTCTCGACAGGGGGCTACTACAATGAGCAGTTCTTC.